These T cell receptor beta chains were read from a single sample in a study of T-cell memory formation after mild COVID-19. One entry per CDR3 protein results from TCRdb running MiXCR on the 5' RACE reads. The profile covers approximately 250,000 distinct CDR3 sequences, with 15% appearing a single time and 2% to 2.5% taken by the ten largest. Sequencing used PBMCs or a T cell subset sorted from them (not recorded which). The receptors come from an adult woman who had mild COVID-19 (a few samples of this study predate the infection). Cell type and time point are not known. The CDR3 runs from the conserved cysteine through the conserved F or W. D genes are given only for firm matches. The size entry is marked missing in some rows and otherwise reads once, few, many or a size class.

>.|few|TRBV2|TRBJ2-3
CASSEALFTDTQYF
TGTGCCAGCAGTGAAGCCCTATTCACAGATACGCAGTATTTT
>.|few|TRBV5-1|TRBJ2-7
CASSLSTLTYEQYF
TGCGCCAGCAGCCTTTCCACCCTAACCTACGAGCAGTACTTC
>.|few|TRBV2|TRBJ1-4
CASSEERVTEKLFF
TGTGCCAGCAGTGAGGAGAGGGTGACTGAAAAACTGTTTTTT
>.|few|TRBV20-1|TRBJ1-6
CSVQPSSYNSPLHF
TGCAGTGTCCAACCGAGCTCCTATAATTCACCCCTCCACTTT
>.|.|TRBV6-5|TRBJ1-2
CASSYSTTRDGGYTF
TGTGCCAGCAGTTACTCGACGACCAGGGATGGTGGCTACACCTTC
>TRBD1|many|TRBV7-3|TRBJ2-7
CASSPGTGSYEQYF
TGTGCCAGCAGCCCCGGGACAGGGTCCTACGAGCAGTACTTC
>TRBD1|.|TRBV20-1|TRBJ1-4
CSARRRQGAGEKLFF
TGCAGTGCTAGACGGCGACAGGGGGCGGGTGAAAAACTGTTTTTT
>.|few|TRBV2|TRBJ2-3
CASSFDRFRTDTQYF
TGTGCCAGCAGTTTTGACAGATTCCGCACAGATACGCAGTATTTT
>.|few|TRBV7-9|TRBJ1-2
CASSFVGIYGYTF
TGTGCCAGCAGCTTCGTGGGAATCTATGGCTACACCTTC
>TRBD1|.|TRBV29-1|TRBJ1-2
CSVRDSVGYTF
TGCAGCGTTCGGGACAGTGTGGGCTACACCTTC